This TCR beta chain was profiled in a study of T cell responses to AZD1222 COVID-19 vaccine. Study context: The analysis combined second doses at about 4 or about 12 weeks.

Whole-study results and caveats: Following two doses of AZD1222, Spike-specific TCR breadth and depth rose. Unmutated variant regions are reportedly targeted by nearly half of spike-specific TCRs.

The germline V gene encodes CDR1 SQVTM and CDR2 ANQGSEA. This CDR3 is 13 amino acids long. V was shortened by 0 bases and J by 7 bases, with 12 bases between the two germline ends. Repertoires were generated with immunoSEQ multiplex PCR, while TCRdb's copy carries only in-frame clones and drops some. Here the sample spans 90,000 to 110,000 clones, approximately 90% being singletons. A remark on this clone: Its specificity is not known.

Sequenced here: peripheral blood, sampled on day 0 of AZD1222 vaccination. This sequence joins TRBV29-1 and TRBJ1-2, with D maybe TRBD1 (5 bases). The receptor's source is an adult in good health. CDR3 bases: TGCAGCGTTGAAGAAGGGGTGAGGGGTGGCTACACCTTC. Amino acid sequence: CSVEEGVRGGYTF.